This TCR beta chain was recovered during a study of identical twins. Study-wide results and limits: Whereas memory repertoires showed no such difference, abundant cord blood beta clonotypes carried fewer insertions. For monozygotic twins, models underestimated out-of-frame TCR alpha sharing.

The ends lost 4 bases at V and 7 bases at J; junction bases unmatched: 8. This CDR3 comprises 16 residues. Germline values: CDR1 SGDLS, CDR2 YYNGEE. TCRdb analysed the 5' RACE reads with MiXCR anew, one entry per CDR3 protein. The table includes 350,000 to 400,000 distinct CDR3 sequences, about 10% detected once. As concerns this clonotype: Its antigen is currently unknown.

The chain recombines TRBV9 with TRBJ2-2, with 12 nucleotides matching TRBD2. This clonotype originated in a woman between 45 and 65 years old in good health. Specimen: naive T cells sorted from blood. The CDR3 region is CASSPSSGRANGELFF. DNA for the CDR3: TGTGCCAGCAGCCCCTCTAGCGGGAGGGCCAACGGGGAGCTGTTTTTT. Full variable domain (rest looked up from reference TRBV9 and TRBJ2-2): DSGVTQTPKHLITATGQRVTLRCSPRSGDLSVYWYQQSLDQGLQFLIQYYNGEERAKGNILERFSAQQFPDLHSELNLSSLELGDSALYFCASSPSSGRANGELFFGEGSRLTVL.